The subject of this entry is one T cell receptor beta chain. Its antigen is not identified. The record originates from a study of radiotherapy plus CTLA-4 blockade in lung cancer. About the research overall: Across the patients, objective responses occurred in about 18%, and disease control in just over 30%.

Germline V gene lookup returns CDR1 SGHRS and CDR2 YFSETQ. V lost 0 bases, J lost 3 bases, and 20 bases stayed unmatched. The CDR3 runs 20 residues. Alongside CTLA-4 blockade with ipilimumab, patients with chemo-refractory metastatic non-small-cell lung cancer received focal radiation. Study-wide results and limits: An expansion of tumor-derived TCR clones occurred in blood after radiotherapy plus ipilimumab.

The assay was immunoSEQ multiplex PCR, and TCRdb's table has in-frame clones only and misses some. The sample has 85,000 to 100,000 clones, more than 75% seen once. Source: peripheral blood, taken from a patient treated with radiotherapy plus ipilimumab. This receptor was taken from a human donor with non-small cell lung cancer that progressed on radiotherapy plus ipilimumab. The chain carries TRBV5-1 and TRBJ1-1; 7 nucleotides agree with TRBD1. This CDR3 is CASSLVGTASLRGKDTEAFF. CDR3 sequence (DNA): TGCGCCAGCAGCTTGGTTGGGACAGCCTCCCTCAGGGGGAAGGACACTGAAGCTTTCTTT.